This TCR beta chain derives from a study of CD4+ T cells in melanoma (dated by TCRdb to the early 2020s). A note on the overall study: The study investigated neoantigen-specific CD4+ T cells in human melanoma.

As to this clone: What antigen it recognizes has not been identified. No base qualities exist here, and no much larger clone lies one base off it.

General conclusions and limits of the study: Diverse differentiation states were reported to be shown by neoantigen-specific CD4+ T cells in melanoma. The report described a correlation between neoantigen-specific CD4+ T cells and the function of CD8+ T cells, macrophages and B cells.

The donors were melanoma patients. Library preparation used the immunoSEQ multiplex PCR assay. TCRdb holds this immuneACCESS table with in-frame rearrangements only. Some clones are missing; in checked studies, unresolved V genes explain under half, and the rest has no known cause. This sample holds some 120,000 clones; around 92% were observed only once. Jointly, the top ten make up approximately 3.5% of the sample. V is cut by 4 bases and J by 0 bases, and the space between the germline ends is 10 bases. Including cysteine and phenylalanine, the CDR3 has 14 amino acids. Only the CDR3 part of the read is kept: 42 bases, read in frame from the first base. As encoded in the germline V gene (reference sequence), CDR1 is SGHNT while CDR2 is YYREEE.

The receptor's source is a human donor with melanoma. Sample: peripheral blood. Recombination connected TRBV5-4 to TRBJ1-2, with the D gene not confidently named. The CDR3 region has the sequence CASSPVSSNYGYTF. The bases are TGTGCCAGCAGCCCCGTTTCATCTAACTATGGCTACACCTTC.